This T cell receptor (beta chain) emerged from a study of T cell repertoires in cytomegalovirus infection (dated by TCRdb to the late 2010s). Some background on the complete study: Alongside well-studied HLA-B-restricted epitopes, the peptide stimulations were aimed at recently identified HLA-C-restricted CMV epitopes, whose presentation resists viral immunomodulation. Donor HLA type was relevant to the analysis, because carriage of CMV infection together with the matching HLA type was indicated by public TCR beta signatures.

Overall results and qualifications from the work: The ex vivo response was dominated by HLA-C-restricted CMV-specific TCR beta clonotypes, which also provided the single most frequent clonotype in two of eight donors. In both this cohort and an independent cohort of 352 donors, the cumulative frequency of public TCR beta family members distinguished carriers of CMV infection plus the relevant HLA type.

Sequenced on an Illumina HiSeq 1500. The raw public reads went through TCRdb reprocessing: fastp at Q25, MiXCR clone calling, in-frame beta chains kept. Rows with a matching CDR3 protein are joined into one entry that keeps the most common DNA and genes. Here the sample has around 69,000 distinct CDR3 sequences; roughly 22% occur a single time. The top ten hold roughly 63% of the sample. Trimming costs V 8 bases and J 0 bases, and their ends lie 8 bases apart. The CDR3 has 13 amino acids, counting the end cysteine and phenylalanine. Only the CDR3 region is kept as DNA, spanning 39 bases read in frame from base 1. The germline V gene provides CDR1 MDHEN and CDR2 SYDVKM. As concerns this clonotype: Its binding antigen is unknown. No quality values exist for individual bases; no much larger clone is one base distant.

Explained via the paper, the treatment or condition label denotes: in vitro stimulation with specific CMV peptide epitopes to enrich CMV-specific T cells. This chain is built from TRBV28 and TRBJ1-3; no D segment can be confidently identified. The clonotype was recovered from a human donor in good health (CMV status not recorded). Some clones in this sample may be carry-over from other donors' samples. The sequencing used CD8+ T cells from cultured PBMCs, collected from culture after CMV antigen stimulation. The sequenced DNA: TGTGCCAGCCAGTTCTACTCTGGAAACACCATATATTTT. Its coded protein is CASQFYSGNTIYF.